Below, one T cell receptor beta chain is given with its context. This clonotype was found many times. Its antigen remains unidentified. The input lacks base qualities; no much larger clone sits a single base away. TCR beta CDR3 regions were amplified from RNA transcripts. The first round of RT-PCR for the TCR CDR3 was performed with the HTBI primer set and the Qiagen OneStep RT-PCR kit. A second multiplex PCR round built the libraries, followed by size selection and purification. Paired-end sequencing of the libraries was performed with 100 bp reads on an Illumina HiSeq2000. The authors' analysis ran thus. SOAPnuke was used to process the raw data, throwing out any read that contained adapters or uncalled bases, had a mean Phred below 15, or lacked an exact constant-primer or identifier match. High-quality paired reads were merged using COPE v1.2.5, and each unique nucleotide sequence was defined as a clonotype. Clonotypes were aligned to IMGT TRBV, TRBD and TRBJ reference segments using MiTCR v1.1. Only V-J combinations with frequency above 0.0001, covering about 99% of repertoires, were analysed. The TCS score was defined as the ratio of F50 (clonal expansion) to E x V (chaos), calculated using BLOSUM62-based TCRdist between CDR3 peptides within each V-J. Welch's t-statistics and random forest reduced around 550 V-J features to about 13, which were used in a naive Bayes classifier (R e1071). Clones were called with MiXCR by TCRdb after fastp trimmed the public reads at Q25, and only in-frame beta chains were retained. Each CDR3 protein appears once, grouped with its most common genes and DNA. It is TCRdb's table, rather than the study itself, that gives the V and J calls and clone size. Counted in this sample were fewer than 350,000 distinct CDR3 sequences; more than 10% of them appeared once. The leading ten clones occupy around 7.9% of the sample.

This entry comes from a study of T cells in Graves' hyperthyroidism and ophthalmopathy (dated by TCRdb to about 2019). About the study as a whole: Peripheral blood was sampled at the time of initial diagnosis, prior to any treatment. A discovery cohort of about a hundred patients, roughly 45 with Graves' ophthalmopathy and about 60 with stable Graves' hyperthyroidism, was used to find distinguishing TCR V-J signatures. Prospective prediction of ophthalmopathy was tested in an independent validation cohort of 18 to 20 hyperthyroidism patients and approximately 17 patients who later progressed to ophthalmopathy. For training and testing, the 100 or so patients in the discovery cohort were randomly divided in a 7:3 ratio. Thyroid tissue and blood T-cell repertoires from more than five Graves' hyperthyroidism patients were also compared in the study. After sampling, hyperthyroidism patients received methimazole starting at 30 mg daily, and ophthalmopathy patients received high-dose intravenous methylprednisolone. According to the paper, TCR Vbeta CDR3 sequencing was carried out on 135 peripheral blood samples, which came from some 41 ophthalmopathy, fewer than 80 hyperthyroidism and roughly 17 progressor patients. Points the paper makes about the study in general: During validation, the model predicted progression to ophthalmopathy a median of around 6 months ahead of onset, with 60% to 71% sensitivity and roughly 72% specificity. Most expanded thyroid clonotypes (frequency above 0.001) were also found in blood, which suggests that blood repertoires may mirror thyroid immune responses. Sample size was not statistically predetermined, and investigators were not blinded to group allocation. A model built on a 13 V-J signature distinguished ophthalmopathy from stable hyperthyroidism, reaching 85% to 90% sensitivity and around 81% specificity in cross-validation and 80%/75% in testing.

The CDR3 goes from the cysteine to the phenylalanine over 14 residues. Only the CDR3 DNA is retained, 42 bases long and in frame from the first base. Trimming costs V 2 bases and J 2 bases, and their ends lie 7 bases apart. CDR1 and CDR2, per the germline V gene, are ENHRY and SYGVKD. Hyperthyroidism patients were newly diagnosed, had a disease duration of under 2 months, and were aged 18 to 65 years. Exclusion was applied to patients with uncontrolled infections, other autoimmune diseases, pregnancy or lactation. Diagnoses were based on clinical symptoms, serum thyroxine and TRAb, thyroid ultrasound and orbital computed tomography. Blood from progressor patients was drawn when they were first diagnosed with hyperthyroidism, before any ophthalmopathy symptoms appeared. PBMCs were separated from 10 ml of fresh peripheral blood using Ficoll-Paque density gradient centrifugation. Patients classed as progressors first received a Graves' hyperthyroidism diagnosis and then went on to develop ophthalmopathy during follow-up. Total RNA was extracted with Trizol reagent, and quality was checked on an Agilent 2100 Bioanalyzer.

This clonotype was obtained from a woman aged 25 to 45 with Graves' hyperthyroidism that later progressed to Graves' ophthalmopathy. The specimen was blood. The rearranged chain carries TRBV10-3 and TRBJ2-1; the D gene cannot be named for sure. For the CDR3, the sequence is CAISESTAYNEQFF. The DNA sequence reads TGTGCCATCAGTGAGAGTACCGCCTACAATGAGCAGTTCTTC.